This is a list of T cell receptor beta chains from one sample in a study of T cell responses to AZD1222 COVID-19 vaccine. Data came from immunoSEQ multiplex PCR; TCRdb stores just in-frame clones and leaves some out. This sample carries 98,000 or so clones, roughly 89% of them seen once, and the ten largest clones take less than 4%. Sequencing was performed on peripheral blood, taken on day 0 of MenACWY control vaccination. These TCRs come from an adult in good health. Each CDR3 is given with its conserved first and last residue. D genes are given only for firm matches. Some rows have no size entry. The others give once, few or many, or a class for an expanded clone.

TRBV30,TRBJ1-2,.,TRBD1,CAWSWDRGNRYTF,TGTGCCTGGAGCTGGGACAGGGGAAATCGCTACACCTTC
TRBV28,TRBJ1-6,.,TRBD1,CASRPGTANSPLHF,TGTGCCAGCAGACCCGGGACAGCGAATTCACCCCTCCACTTT
TRBV7-8,TRBJ1-2,.,.,CASSLLSAAGANYGYTF,TGTGCCAGCAGCTTATTATCGGCAGCCGGAGCTAACTATGGCTACACCTTC
TRBV7-3,TRBJ2-3,.,.,CASSLAADYTDTQYF,TGTGCCAGCAGCTTAGCGGCAGATTACACAGATACGCAGTATTTT
TRBV6-6,TRBJ2-1,.,TRBD1,CASSYSRDRAYNEQFF,TGTGCCAGCAGTTACTCGAGGGACAGGGCGTACAATGAGCAGTTCTTC
TRBV7-9,TRBJ1-1,.,TRBD1,CASSSPRQGGPFEAFF,TGTGCCAGCAGCAGCCCGCGACAGGGGGGGCCCTTTGAAGCTTTCTTT
TRBV6-1,TRBJ1-5,.,.,CASSEIIGRLSNQPQHF,TGTGCCAGCAGTGAAATCATCGGTAGGTTGAGCAATCAGCCCCAGCATTTT
TRBV5-5,TRBJ2-7,.,.,CASSFQTARSYEQYF,TGTGCCAGCAGCTTCCAGACAGCCCGCTCCTACGAGCAGTACTTC
TRBV9,TRBJ1-5,.,.,CASSIGVSGLSNQPQHF,TGTGCCAGCAGTATCGGGGTTTCGGGCCTCAGCAATCAGCCCCAGCATTTT
TRBV7-2,TRBJ2-4,.,TRBD1,CASSSMGQGLNIQYF,TGTGCCAGCAGCTCGATGGGACAGGGGTTAAACATTCAGTACTTC
TRBV28,TRBJ1-2,.,TRBD1,CASSAGGRYYGYTF,TGTGCCAGCAGTGCAGGGGGTAGGTACTATGGCTACACCTTC
TRBV7-9,TRBJ1-2,once,.,CASSLTPPDRSGYTF,TGTGCCAGCAGCTTAACCCCCCCGGACCGGAGTGGCTACACCTTC
TRBV7-2,TRBJ1-3,.,.,CASSEQGSSGNTIYF,TGTGCCAGCAGCGAACAGGGATCCTCTGGAAACACCATATATTTT
TRBV19,TRBJ1-1,few,TRBD1,CASSIRDRGIGTEAFF,TGTGCCAGTAGTATTCGGGACAGGGGGATCGGCACTGAAGCTTTCTTT
TRBV4-3,TRBJ1-1,medium-sized,TRBD1,CASSQEPTGGTEAFF,TGCGCCAGCAGCCAAGAGCCGACAGGGGGCACTGAAGCTTTCTTT
TRBV6-1,TRBJ1-5,.,.,CASSEVGRQPQHF,TGTGCCAGCAGTGAAGTCGGGCGGCAGCCCCAGCATTTT
TRBV27,TRBJ2-7,.,.,CASSFTLTDPSRQYF,TGTGCCAGCAGTTTTACACTAACGGACCCCTCGAGGCAGTACTTC
TRBV29-1,TRBJ1-1,.,.,CSASTVASTEAFF,TGCAGCGCTTCAACCGTCGCGTCCACTGAAGCTTTCTTT
TRBV5-4,TRBJ2-7,.,.,CASSLFRTRHDYEQYF,TGTGCCAGCAGCTTGTTCCGGACGCGGCACGACTACGAGCAGTACTTC
TRBV15,TRBJ2-3,.,TRBD2,CATSRDAAGGSTDTQYF,TGTGCCACCAGCAGAGATGCTGCGGGGGGGAGCACAGATACGCAGTATTTT